This entry describes one T cell receptor beta chain. This same CDR3 is encoded by further DNA sequences in the sample. The data were obtained in a study of blood T cell repertoires in COVID-19. Some clones are missing from TCRdb's copy, which holds only in-frame ones; the method was immunoSEQ multiplex PCR. The data show about 150,000 clones, roughly 84% seen once. Material for sequencing was peripheral blood. The TCR sequence derives from a man aged 60-69 years with COVID-19, enrolled during active disease.

The CDR3 here is CASSPLQGNTEAFF. CDR3 DNA: TGTGCCAGCTCACCACTACAGGGTAACACTGAAGCTTTCTTT. The V gene is TRBV18, the J gene TRBJ1-1; D perhaps matches TRBD1 (6 bases). Germline CDR1 and CDR2: KGHSH and LQKENI. This CDR3 region has 14 residues. The V end lost 1 base, the J end lost 2 bases, and 8 bases lay between the germline ends.